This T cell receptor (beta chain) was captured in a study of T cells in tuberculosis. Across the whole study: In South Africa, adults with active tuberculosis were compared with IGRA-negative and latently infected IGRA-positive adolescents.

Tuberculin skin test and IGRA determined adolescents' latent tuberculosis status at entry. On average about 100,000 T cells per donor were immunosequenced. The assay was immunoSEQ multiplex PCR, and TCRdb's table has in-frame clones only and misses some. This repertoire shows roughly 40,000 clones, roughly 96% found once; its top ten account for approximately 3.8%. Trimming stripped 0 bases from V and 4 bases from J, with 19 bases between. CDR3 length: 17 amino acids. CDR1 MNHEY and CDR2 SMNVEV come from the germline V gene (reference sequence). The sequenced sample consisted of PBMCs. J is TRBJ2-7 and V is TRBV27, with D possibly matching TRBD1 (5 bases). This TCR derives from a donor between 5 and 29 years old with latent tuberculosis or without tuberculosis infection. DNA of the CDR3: TGTGCCAGCAGTTTATCGGGGCAGTGGACGGATATGTACGAGCAGTACTTC. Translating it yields CASSLSGQWTDMYEQYF.